The 9 T cell receptor beta chains listed next were all sequenced from one sample in a study of blood T cell repertoires in COVID-19. Some clones are missing from TCRdb's copy, which holds only in-frame ones; the method was immunoSEQ multiplex PCR. This table has around 26,000 clones, approximately 82% appearing once. The specimen sequenced was peripheral blood. The receptors stem from a human donor in a cohort sampled during active COVID-19.

This chain joins TRBV19 and TRBJ2-7, with unresolved D. The ends were cut back, 4 bases at V and 1 base at J, with 8 bases in the middle. CDR3 size: 13 residues. The V gene's germline CDR1 is LNHDA and CDR2 SQIVND (reference sequence). The CDR3 is CASSTQTSYEQYF. The CDR3 nucleotides are TGTGCCAGTAGTACGCAGACTTCCTACGAGCAGTACTTC. The whole variable domain, remainder taken from reference TRBV19 and TRBJ2-7, is DGGITQSPKYLFRKEGQNVTLSCEQNLNHDAMYWYRQDPGQGLRLIYYSQIVNDFQKGDIAEGYSVSREKKESFPLTVTSAQKNPTAFYLCASSTQTSYEQYFGPGTRLTVT.

CDR3 in DNA: TGCGCCAGCAGCCCCCAGGCCACCGGGGTGAGTCACTATAATTCACCCCTCCACTTT. Translation gives CASSPQATGVSHYNSPLHF. The chain uses TRBV4-3 and TRBJ1-6, with D uncertain. The CDR3 contains 19 residues. The germline V gene has CDR1 LGHNA and CDR2 YSLEER. V was trimmed by 4 bases and J by 3 bases, leaving 22 bases between them.

This clone was seen only a few times. This sequence joins TRBV7-9 and TRBJ1-2; no reliable D call. The CDR3 extends over 13 amino acids. Germline V gene lookup returns CDR1 SEHNR and CDR2 FQNEAQ (reference sequence). Trimming shortened V by 3 bases and J by 2 bases, and 7 bases separated the two germline ends. In nucleotides, the CDR3 is TGTGCCAGCAGCTTGAGTAGCAACTATGGCTACACCTTC. Translated: CASSLSSNYGYTF.

A single count supports this clone. This chain uses TRBV5-1 with TRBJ2-1, with 9 positions matching TRBD1. The CDR3 length is 16 residues. Germline-derived CDR1 and CDR2 are SGHRS and YFSETQ. V lost 2 bases to trimming and J lost 6 bases; unmatched junction nucleotides: 9. The CDR3 spells CASSLSGTGSINEQFF. CDR3 nucleotide sequence: TGCGCCAGCAGCTTATCGGGGACAGGGTCGATCAATGAGCAGTTCTTC.

The V call is TRBV5-1, the J call TRBJ1-4; TRBD1 agrees at 7 bases. The CDR3 sequence is 14 residues long. The V and J ends lost 5 bases and 3 bases, in that order; junction bases with no gene match: 4. In germline, CDR1 is SGHRS, CDR2 YFSETQ. CDR3 region: CASRSGGSNEKLFF. The CDR3, as DNA: TGCGCCAGCAGGTCAGGGGGATCTAATGAAAAACTGTTTTTT.

V is TRBV6-2 or TRBV6-3 and J is TRBJ2-7, with TRBD1 matching 7 bases. Germline CDR1 MNHEY, CDR2 SVGEGT. This CDR3 comprises 14 residues. V gave up 5 bases and J gave up 4 bases; unmatched junction bases: 8. In nucleotides, the CDR3 is TGTGCCAGCAGTCACACGACAGGGAGATACGAGCAGTACTTC. Its protein product is CASSHTTGRYEQYF.

V usage is TRBV4-3 and J usage is TRBJ2-7, with a possible D match to TRBD1 (6 bases). Trimming shortened V by 1 base and J by 2 bases, and 9 bases separated the two germline ends. Germline V gives CDR1 LGHNA, CDR2 YSLEER. The CDR3 contains 14 residues. The CDR3 loop is CASSQGGQTYEQYF. The DNA of the CDR3 is TGCGCCAGCAGCCAAGGCGGACAGACCTACGAGCAGTACTTC.

The chain uses TRBV7-2 and TRBJ1-1, with 7 bases lining up with TRBD1. The CDR3 totals 14 residues. The germline V gene has CDR1 SGHTA and CDR2 FQGNSA. The J segment lost 6 bases and the V segment lost 5 bases, leaving 9 bases of the junction unmatched. The CDR3 nucleotides are TGTGCCAGCAGCGAGGGACAGATTCTTTCTGAAGCTTTCTTT. Protein product: CASSEGQILSEAFF.

The rearrangement uses TRBV7-9 and TRBJ1-1; TRBD1 is a possible D gene (5 bases). The V gene lost 1 base and the J gene lost 0 bases, with 9 bases spanning the gap. The CDR3 covers 15 residues. Per the germline V gene, CDR1 is SEHNR and CDR2 is FQNEAQ (reference sequence). The CDR3 region has the DNA TGTGCCAGCAGCTTAGACAGGTTTGTGAACACTGAAGCTTTCTTT. The encoded protein is CASSLDRFVNTEAFF.